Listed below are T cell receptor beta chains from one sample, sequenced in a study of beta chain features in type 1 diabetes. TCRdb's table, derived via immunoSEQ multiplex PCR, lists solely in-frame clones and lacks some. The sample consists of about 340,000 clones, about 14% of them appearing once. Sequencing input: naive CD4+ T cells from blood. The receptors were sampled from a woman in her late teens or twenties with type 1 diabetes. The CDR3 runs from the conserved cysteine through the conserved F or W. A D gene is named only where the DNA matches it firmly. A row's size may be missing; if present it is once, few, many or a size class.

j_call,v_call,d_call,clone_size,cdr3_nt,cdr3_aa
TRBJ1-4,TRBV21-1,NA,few,TGTGCCAGCAGCGGCAGGGGTGCACTGTTTTTT,CASSGRGALFF
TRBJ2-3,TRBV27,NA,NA,TGTGCCAGCAGTTTTTGGGGCGGTAGTAGCACAGATACGCAGTATTTT,CASSFWGGSSTDTQYF
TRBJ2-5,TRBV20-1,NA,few,TGCAGTGCTAGAAATCTAGAGACCCAGTACTTC,CSARNLETQYF
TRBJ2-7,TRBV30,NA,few,TGTGCCTGGACCATCGGGGGCGAGCAGTACTTC,CAWTIGGEQYF
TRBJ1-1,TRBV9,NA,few,TGTGCCAGCAGCGTAGGGGGGAGGACTGAAGCTTTCTTT,CASSVGGRTEAFF
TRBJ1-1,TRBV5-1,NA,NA,TGCGCCAGCAGCTTGGAGAATGGGGCCACTGAAGCTTTCTTT,CASSLENGATEAFF
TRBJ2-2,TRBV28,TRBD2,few,TGTGCCAGCAGTTTGGCGGGAGATACCGGGGAGCTGTTTTTT,CASSLAGDTGELFF
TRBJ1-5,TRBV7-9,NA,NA,TGTGCCAGCAGCTTAAATCTTGGCCAGCCCCAGCATTTT,CASSLNLGQPQHF
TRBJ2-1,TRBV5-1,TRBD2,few,TGCGCCAGCAGCTTGAGGGGACTAGCAGACTACAATGAGCAGTTCTTC,CASSLRGLADYNEQFF
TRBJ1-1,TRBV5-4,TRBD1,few,TGTGCCAGCAGCTTGGACGGGACAGGGAACATGAACACTGAAGCTTTCTTT,CASSLDGTGNMNTEAFF
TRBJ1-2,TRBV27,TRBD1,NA,TGTGCCAGCAGTTTAGTGGGGACAGGGGCCGTCTGGAGCTACACCTTC,CASSLVGTGAVWSYTF
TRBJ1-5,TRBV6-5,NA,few,TGTGCCAGCAGTTACTCAGGGGGAGGCAATCAGCCCCAGCATTTT,CASSYSGGGNQPQHF
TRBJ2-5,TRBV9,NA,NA,TGTGCCAGCAGCGTGGCCGGGACATTTCAAGAGACCCAGTACTTC,CASSVAGTFQETQYF
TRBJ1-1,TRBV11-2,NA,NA,TGTGCCAGCAGAAAATTTATGAACACTGAAGCTTTCTTT,CASRKFMNTEAFF
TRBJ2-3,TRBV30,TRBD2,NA,TGTGCCTGGGTCCCGGGGGTTGGACTAGCGATCAGCACAGATACGCAGTATTTT,CAWVPGVGLAISTDTQYF
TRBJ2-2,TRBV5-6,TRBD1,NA,TGTGCCAGCAGCCGTGGGACAGGCGTGGGCGGGGAGCTGTTTTTT,CASSRGTGVGGELFF
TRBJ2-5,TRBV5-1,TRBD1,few,TGCGCCAGCAGCTTGGAGGGACAGGGACGGGAGACCCAGTACTTC,CASSLEGQGRETQYF
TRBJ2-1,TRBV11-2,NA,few,TGTGCCAGCAGCCCCGGAGAGTCGGATGAGCAGTTCTTC,CASSPGESDEQFF
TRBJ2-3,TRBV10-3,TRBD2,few,TGTGCCGCCTCGGGGGGAGCTAGCACAGATACGCAGTATTTT,CAASGGASTDTQYF
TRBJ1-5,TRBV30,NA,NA,TGTGCCTGGAGCCTCAGACAGACGGGTTATAGCAATCAGCCCCAGCATTTT,CAWSLRQTGYSNQPQHF
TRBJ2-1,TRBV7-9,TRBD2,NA,TGTGCCAGCAGCTTAGGGACGGGACTAGCGTCCAATGAGCAGTTCTTC,CASSLGTGLASNEQFF
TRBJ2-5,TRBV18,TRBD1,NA,TGTGCCAGCTCACCAATCACAGGGGGCATGCAAGAGACCCAGTACTTC,CASSPITGGMQETQYF
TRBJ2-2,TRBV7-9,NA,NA,TGTGCCAGCAGCTTCGGTAGTCTGCACCCGAACACCGGGGAGCTGTTTTTT,CASSFGSLHPNTGELFF
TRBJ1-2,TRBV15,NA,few,TGTGCCACCAGCAGAGATCGGGTAGGACGAGGGCAAGGCTACACCTTC,CATSRDRVGRGQGYTF
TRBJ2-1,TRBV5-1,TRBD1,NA,TGCGCCAGCAGCTTCGCTCTTCTCCGGGACAGGGGTCATGAGCAGTTCTTC,CASSFALLRDRGHEQFF
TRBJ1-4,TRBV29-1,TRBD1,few,TGCAGCGTTGCGTTCTACAGGGGGCTGAGTGAAAAACTGTTTTTT,CSVAFYRGLSEKLFF
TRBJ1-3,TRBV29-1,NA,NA,TGCAGCGTTGAAGATGACAGGCGAAACACCATATATTTT,CSVEDDRRNTIYF
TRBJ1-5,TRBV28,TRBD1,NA,TGTGCCAGCAGTTTTGCGGGGACAGGGTTAAGTCAGCCCCAGCATTTT,CASSFAGTGLSQPQHF
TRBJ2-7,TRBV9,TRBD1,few,TGTGCCAGCAGCGTAGGTTGGACAGGGACATCCTACGAGCAGTACTTC,CASSVGWTGTSYEQYF
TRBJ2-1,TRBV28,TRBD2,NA,TGTGCCAGCAAGAGTGAGGCTAGCGGATACTACAATGAGCAGTTCTTC,CASKSEASGYYNEQFF
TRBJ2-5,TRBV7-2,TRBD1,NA,TGTGCCAGCAGCTTATTACCAGGGGGCGGAGAGACCCAGTACTTC,CASSLLPGGGETQYF
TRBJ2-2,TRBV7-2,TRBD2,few,TGTGCCAGCAGCCCCCCTGGGCTAGCGGGAATTGAGGAGCTGTTTTTT,CASSPPGLAGIEELFF
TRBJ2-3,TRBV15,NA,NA,TGTGCCACCAGCAGAGCGAGGGTGCGCGCAGATACGCAGTATTTT,CATSRARVRADTQYF
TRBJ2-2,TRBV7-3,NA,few,TGTGCCAGCAGCTTAGAACAGCCGGTCGCCGGGGAGCTGTTTTTT,CASSLEQPVAGELFF
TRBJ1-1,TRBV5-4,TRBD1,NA,TGTGCCAGCACCGTGACAGGGATGAACACTGAAGCTTTCTTT,CASTVTGMNTEAFF